This T cell receptor beta chain is drawn from a study of PD-1 blockade in mismatch repair-deficient tumors. This table comes from immunoSEQ multiplex PCR, and its TCRdb copy is limited to in-frame clones, with some not included. The table has approximately 60,000 clones, around 89% seen once. The receptor comes from an adult with mismatch repair-deficient cancer. This specimen was peripheral blood, taken 52 weeks after starting pembrolizumab.

The CDR3 here is CASSLGGLAGGRGQFF. The CDR3 region has the DNA TGTGCCAGCAGCTTAGGGGGTCTAGCGGGAGGAAGGGGGCAGTTCTTC. The rearrangement uses TRBV11-2 and TRBJ2-1, with 11 positions matching TRBD2. Trimming cost V 1 base and J 12 bases; bases outside gene matches: 11. Germline CDR1 and CDR2: SGHAT and FQNNGV. The CDR3 loop spans 16 amino acids.